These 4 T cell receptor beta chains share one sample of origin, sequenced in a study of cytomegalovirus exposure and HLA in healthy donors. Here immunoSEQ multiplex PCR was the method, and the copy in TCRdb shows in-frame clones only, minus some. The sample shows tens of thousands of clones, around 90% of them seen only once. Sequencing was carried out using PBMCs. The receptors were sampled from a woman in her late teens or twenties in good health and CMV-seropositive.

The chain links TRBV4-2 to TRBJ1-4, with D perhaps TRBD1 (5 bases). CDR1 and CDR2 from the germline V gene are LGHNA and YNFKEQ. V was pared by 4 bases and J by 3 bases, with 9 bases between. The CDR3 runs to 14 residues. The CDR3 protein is CASSLRVSNEKLFF. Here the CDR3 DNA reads TGTGCCAGCAGCCTCAGGGTTTCTAATGAAAAACTGTTTTTT.

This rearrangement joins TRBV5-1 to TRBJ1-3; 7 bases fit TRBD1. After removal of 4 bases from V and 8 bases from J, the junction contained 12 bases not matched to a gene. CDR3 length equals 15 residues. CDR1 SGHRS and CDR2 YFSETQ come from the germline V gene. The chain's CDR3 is CASSPGTDSGDTIYF. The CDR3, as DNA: TGCGCCAGCAGCCCCGGGACAGACAGTGGGGACACCATATATTTT.

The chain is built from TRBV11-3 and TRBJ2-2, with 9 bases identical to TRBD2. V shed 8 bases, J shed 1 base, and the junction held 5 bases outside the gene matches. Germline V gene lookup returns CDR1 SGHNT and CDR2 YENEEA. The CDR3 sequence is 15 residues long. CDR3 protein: CASQSSGGNTGELFF. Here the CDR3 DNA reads TGTGCCAGCCAGAGTAGCGGGGGGAACACCGGGGAGCTGTTTTTT. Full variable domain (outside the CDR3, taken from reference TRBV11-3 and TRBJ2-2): EAGVVQSPRYKIIEKKQPVAFWCNPISGHNTLYWYLQNLGQGPELLIRYENEEAVDDSQLPKDRFSAERLKGVDSTLKIQPAELGDSAVYLCASQSSGGNTGELFFGEGSRLTVL.

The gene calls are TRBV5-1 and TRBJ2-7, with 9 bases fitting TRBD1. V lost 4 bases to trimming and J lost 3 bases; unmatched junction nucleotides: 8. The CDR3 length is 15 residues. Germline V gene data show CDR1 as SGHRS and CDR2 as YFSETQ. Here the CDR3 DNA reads TGCGCCAGCAGCGCGGCGACAGGGGGTGGCTACGAGCAGTACTTC. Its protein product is CASSAATGGGYEQYF.